Sequencing of this TCR beta chain was carried out in a study of blood T cell repertoires in COVID-19. Whole-study context: Samples taken during acute and convalescent COVID-19 were collected in the United States, Italy and Spain. Sample material is recorded as cDNA or gDNA derived from T cells, B-cell-depleted T cells, or PBMCs.

Trimming pared 3 bases from V and 0 bases from J, leaving 12 bases between. CDR1 and CDR2 from the germline V gene are LNHDA and SQIVND (reference sequence). The CDR3 runs to 16 residues. The authors' processing: Scientists estimated how many nucleated cells there were by amplifying reference gene primers. TCRdb's copy holds only in-frame clones and misses some; the assay was immunoSEQ multiplex PCR. The DNA gave D and trimming, while V, J and clone size come from that table. The sample has about 200,000 clones; roughly 88% are singletons. The receptor was isolated from a middle-aged woman who had recovered from COVID-19. The sample was peripheral blood. This sequence joins TRBV19 and TRBJ1-5, with D perhaps TRBD1 (5 bases). The CDR3 sequence: CASSIPGGRSNQPQHF. In DNA form, the CDR3 reads TGTGCCAGTAGTATTCCGGGGGGTCGTAGCAATCAGCCCCAGCATTTT.